This T cell receptor beta chain emerged from a study of shared clonotypes between healthy human individuals. V lost 3 bases to trimming and J lost 0 bases, with 12 bases between them. This CDR3 contains 15 residues. CDR1 SGDLS and CDR2 YYNGEE come from the germline V gene. Method: immunoSEQ multiplex PCR; TCRdb's copy keeps in-frame clones and lacks some. In the table there are more than 2,000,000 clones, 93% of which are singletons. As regards this clone: The same CDR3 also results from other DNA sequences found in this sample.

Sequenced sample: naive CD4+ T cells from PBMCs. Subset here: CD45RA+ positively selected. This TCR was sampled from a man aged 18 to 30 in good health. Some clones in this sample may be carry-over from other donors' samples. V is TRBV9 and J is TRBJ2-5; D could derive from TRBD1 or TRBD2 (5 bases each). The CDR3 protein is CASSGGRRYQETQYF. The CDR3 bases are TGTGCCAGCAGCGGGGGACGTCGGTACCAAGAGACCCAGTACTTC.